This record looks at one T cell receptor beta chain sequence and its context. This CDR3 is 14 amino acids long. V lost 1 base and J lost 2, with 9 bases in between. CDR1 is SGHDT and CDR2 is YYEEEE in the germline V gene. The record originates from a study of blood T cell repertoires in COVID-19. Looking at the study overall: Specimens from acute and convalescent COVID-19 originated in the United States, Italy and Spain. From T cells, B-cell-depleted T cells, or PBMCs came the material, which was cDNA or gDNA.

Authors' processing steps: Reference gene primer amplification yielded estimated nucleated cell counts. TCRdb's copy holds only in-frame clones and misses some; the assay was immunoSEQ multiplex PCR. V, J and clone size are those of that table, while D and trimming were read from the DNA. This table has a few hundred thousand clones, approximately 78% appearing once. Sample: peripheral blood. The receptor comes from a woman younger than 35 with acute or convalescent COVID-19. V usage is TRBV5-6 and J usage is TRBJ1-2; D is unresolved. CDR3 sequence reads: CASSLRRVNYGYTF. The CDR3 DNA follows: TGTGCCAGCAGCTTGAGGAGGGTGAACTATGGCTACACCTTC.